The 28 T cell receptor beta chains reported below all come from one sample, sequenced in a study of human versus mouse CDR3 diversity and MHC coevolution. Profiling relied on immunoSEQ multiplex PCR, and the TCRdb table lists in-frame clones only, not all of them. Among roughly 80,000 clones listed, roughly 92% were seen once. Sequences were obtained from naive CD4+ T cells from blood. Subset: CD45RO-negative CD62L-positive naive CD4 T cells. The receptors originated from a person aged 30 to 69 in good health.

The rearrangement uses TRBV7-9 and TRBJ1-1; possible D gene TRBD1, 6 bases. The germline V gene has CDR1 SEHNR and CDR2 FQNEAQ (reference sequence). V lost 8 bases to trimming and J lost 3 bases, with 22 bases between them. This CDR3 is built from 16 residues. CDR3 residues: CASGPRPGEIYTEAFF. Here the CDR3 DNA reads TGTGCCAGCGGCCCCCGACCAGGGGAGATTTACACTGAAGCTTTCTTT.

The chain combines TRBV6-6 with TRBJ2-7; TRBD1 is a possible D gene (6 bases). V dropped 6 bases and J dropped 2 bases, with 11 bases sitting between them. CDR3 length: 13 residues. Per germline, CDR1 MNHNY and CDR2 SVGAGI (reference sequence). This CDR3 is CASSWTEAYEQYF. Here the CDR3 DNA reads TGTGCCAGCAGCTGGACAGAGGCCTACGAGCAGTACTTC.

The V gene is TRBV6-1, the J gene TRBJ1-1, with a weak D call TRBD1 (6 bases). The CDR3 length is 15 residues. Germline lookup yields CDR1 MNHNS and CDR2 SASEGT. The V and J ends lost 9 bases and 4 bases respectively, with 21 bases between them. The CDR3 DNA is TGTGCCAGTACCTCGATCGGGGGGCGGGCCACTGAAGCTTTCTTT. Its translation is CASTSIGGRATEAFF.

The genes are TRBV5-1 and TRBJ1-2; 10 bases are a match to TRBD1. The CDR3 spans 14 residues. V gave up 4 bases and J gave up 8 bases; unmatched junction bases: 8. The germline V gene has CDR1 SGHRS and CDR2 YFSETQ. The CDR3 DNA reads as TGCGCCAGCAGCACTAGACAGGGGGCGCAGGGCTACACCTTC. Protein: CASSTRQGAQGYTF.

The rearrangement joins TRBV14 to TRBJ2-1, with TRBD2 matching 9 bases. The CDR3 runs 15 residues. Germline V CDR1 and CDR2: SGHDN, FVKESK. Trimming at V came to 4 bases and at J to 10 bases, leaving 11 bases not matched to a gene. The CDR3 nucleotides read TGTGCCAGCAGCCTTGGCCTAGCGGGGTTCGGAGAGCAGTTCTTC. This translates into CASSLGLAGFGEQFF.

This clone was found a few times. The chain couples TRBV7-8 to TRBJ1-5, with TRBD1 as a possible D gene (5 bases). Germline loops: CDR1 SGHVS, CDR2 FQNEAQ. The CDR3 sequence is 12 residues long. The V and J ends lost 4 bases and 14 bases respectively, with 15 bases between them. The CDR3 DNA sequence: TGTGCCAGCAGCTCAACAGGTAGCCCAGAGCATTTT. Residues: CASSSTGSPEHF.

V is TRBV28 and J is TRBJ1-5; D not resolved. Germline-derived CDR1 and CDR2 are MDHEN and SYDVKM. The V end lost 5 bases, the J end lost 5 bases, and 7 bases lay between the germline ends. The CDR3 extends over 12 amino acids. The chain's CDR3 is CASSPQDQPQHF. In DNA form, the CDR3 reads TGTGCCAGCAGTCCCCAGGATCAGCCCCAGCATTTT. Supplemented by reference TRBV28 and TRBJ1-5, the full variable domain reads DVKVTQSSRYLVKRTGEKVFLECVQDMDHENMFWYRQDPGLGLRLIYFSYDVKMKEKGDIPEGYSVSREKKERFSLILESASTNQTSMYLCASSPQDQPQHFGDGTRLSIL.

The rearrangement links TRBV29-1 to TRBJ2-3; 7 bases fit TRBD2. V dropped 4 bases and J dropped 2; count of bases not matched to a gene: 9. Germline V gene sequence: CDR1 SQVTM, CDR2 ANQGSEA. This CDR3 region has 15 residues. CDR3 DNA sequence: TGCAGCGTTGCCCGCCTAGCGGAATACACAGATACGCAGTATTTT. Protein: CSVARLAEYTDTQYF.

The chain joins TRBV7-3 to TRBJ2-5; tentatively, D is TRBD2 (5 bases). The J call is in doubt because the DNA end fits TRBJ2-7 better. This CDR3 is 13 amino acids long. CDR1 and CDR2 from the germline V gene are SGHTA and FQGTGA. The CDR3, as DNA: TGTGCCAGCAGCTCCCTGGGAGAGGGCGAGCAGTACTTC. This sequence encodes CASSSLGEGEQYF.

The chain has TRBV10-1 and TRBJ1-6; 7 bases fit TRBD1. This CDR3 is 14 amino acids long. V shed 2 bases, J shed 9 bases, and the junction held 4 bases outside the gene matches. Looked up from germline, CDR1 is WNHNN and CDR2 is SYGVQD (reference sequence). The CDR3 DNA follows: TGCGCCAGCAGTGAGGGGGCAGGGGGTTCACCCCTCCACTTT. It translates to CASSEGAGGSPLHF.

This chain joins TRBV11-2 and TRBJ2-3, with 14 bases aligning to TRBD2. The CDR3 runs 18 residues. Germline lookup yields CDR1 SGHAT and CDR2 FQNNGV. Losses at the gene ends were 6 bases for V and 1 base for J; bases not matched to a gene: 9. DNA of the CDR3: TGTGCCAGCAGAGGGACTAGCGGGAGCCCCGCGGGCACAGATACGCAGTATTTT. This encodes CASRGTSGSPAGTDTQYF.

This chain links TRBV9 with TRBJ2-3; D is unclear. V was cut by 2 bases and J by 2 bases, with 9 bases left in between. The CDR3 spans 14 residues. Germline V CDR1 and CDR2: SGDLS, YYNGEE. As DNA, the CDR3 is TGTGCCAGCAGCGTTTCAAATCCCACAGATACGCAGTATTTT. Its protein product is CASSVSNPTDTQYF.

The CDR3 bases are TGCGCCAGCAGCTTATTACAGGGGAGAGAGGAAAAACTGTTTTTT. Protein: CASSLLQGREEKLFF. The rearrangement uses TRBV5-1 and TRBJ1-4; TRBD1 aligns across 7 bases. With V trimmed by 2 bases and J by 8 bases, 9 bases remained unmatched. The CDR3 is 15 amino acids. Germline V gene sequence: CDR1 SGHRS, CDR2 YFSETQ.

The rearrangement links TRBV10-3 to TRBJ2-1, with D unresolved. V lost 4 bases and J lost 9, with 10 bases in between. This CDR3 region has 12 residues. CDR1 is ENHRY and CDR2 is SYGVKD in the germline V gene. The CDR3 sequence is CAISGVSGEQFF. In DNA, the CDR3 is TGTGCCATCAGTGGGGTGTCGGGTGAGCAGTTCTTC.

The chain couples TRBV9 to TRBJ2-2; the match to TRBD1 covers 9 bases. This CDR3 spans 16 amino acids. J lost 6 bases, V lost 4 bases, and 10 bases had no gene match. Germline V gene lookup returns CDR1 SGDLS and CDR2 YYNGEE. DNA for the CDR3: TGTGCCAGCAGCTTAACCGGGACAGGGTGGGCCGGGGAGCTGTTTTTT. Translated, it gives CASSLTGTGWAGELFF.

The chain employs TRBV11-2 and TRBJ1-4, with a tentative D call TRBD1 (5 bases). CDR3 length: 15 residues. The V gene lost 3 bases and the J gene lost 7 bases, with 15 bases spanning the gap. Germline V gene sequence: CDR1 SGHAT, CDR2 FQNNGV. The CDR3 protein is CASSLGGGGREKLFF. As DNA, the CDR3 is TGTGCCAGCAGCTTGGGGGGTGGGGGTCGTGAAAAACTGTTTTTT.

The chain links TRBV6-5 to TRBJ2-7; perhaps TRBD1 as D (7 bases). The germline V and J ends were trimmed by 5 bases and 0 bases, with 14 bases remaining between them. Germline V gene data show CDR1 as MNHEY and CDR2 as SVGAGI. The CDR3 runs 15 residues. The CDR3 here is CASSARGALSYEQYF. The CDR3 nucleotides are TGTGCCAGCAGTGCCAGGGGGGCCCTCTCCTACGAGCAGTACTTC.

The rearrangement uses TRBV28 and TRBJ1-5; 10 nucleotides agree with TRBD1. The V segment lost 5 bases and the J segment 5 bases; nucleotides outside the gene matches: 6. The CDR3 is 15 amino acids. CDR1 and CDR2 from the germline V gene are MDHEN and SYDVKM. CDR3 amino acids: CASSRDRGIYQPQHF. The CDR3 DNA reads TGTGCCAGCAGTAGGGACAGGGGAATTTATCAGCCCCAGCATTTT.

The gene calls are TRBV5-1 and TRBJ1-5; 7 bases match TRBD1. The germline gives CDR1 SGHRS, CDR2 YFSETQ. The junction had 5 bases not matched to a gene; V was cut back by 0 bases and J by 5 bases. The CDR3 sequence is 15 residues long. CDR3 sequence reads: CASSLAGQTYQPQHF. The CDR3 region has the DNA TGCGCCAGCAGCTTGGCGGGACAGACGTATCAGCCCCAGCATTTT. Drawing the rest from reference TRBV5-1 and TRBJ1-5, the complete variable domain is KAGVTQTPRYLIKTRGQQVTLSCSPISGHRSVSWYQQTPGQGLQFLFEYFSETQRNKGNFPGRFSGRQFSNSRSEMNVSTLELGDSALYLCASSLAGQTYQPQHFGDGTRLSIL.

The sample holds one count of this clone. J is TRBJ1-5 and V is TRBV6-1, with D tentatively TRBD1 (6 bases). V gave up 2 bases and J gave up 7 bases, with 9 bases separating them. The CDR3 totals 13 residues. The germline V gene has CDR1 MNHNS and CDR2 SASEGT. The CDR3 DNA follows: TGTGCCAGCAGTGAACTCCAGGGGCAGCCCCAGCATTTT. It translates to CASSELQGQPQHF.

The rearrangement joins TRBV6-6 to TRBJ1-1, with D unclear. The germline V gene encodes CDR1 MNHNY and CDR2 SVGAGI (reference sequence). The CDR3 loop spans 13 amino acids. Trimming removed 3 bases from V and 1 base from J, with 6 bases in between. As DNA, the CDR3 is TGTGCCAGCAGTTATAGACAGAACACTGAAGCTTTCTTT. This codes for CASSYRQNTEAFF.

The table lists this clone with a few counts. The CDR3 nucleotides are TGTGCCAGCAGCCAAAGACCGGGACAGGGTACTGGTGAAAAACTGTTTTTT. Protein sequence: CASSQRPGQGTGEKLFF. The V gene is TRBV16, the J gene TRBJ1-4; 9 bases fit TRBD1. The ends lost 2 bases at V and 7 bases at J; junction bases unmatched: 11. Germline V lookup: CDR1 KGHSY, CDR2 FQNENV. The CDR3 runs 17 residues.

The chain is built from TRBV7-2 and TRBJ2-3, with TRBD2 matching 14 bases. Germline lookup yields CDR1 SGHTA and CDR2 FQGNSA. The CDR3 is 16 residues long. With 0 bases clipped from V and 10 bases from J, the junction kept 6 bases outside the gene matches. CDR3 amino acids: CASSLAVTSGGAAQYF. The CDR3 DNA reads TGTGCCAGCAGCTTAGCGGTGACTAGCGGGGGGGCCGCGCAGTATTTT.

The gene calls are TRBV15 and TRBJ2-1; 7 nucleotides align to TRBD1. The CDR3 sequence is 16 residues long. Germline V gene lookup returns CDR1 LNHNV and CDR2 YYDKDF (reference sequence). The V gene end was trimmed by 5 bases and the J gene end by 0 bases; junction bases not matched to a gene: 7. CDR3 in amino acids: CATSRGTASSYNEQFF. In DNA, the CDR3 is TGTGCCACCAGCCGTGGGACAGCAAGCTCCTACAATGAGCAGTTCTTC.

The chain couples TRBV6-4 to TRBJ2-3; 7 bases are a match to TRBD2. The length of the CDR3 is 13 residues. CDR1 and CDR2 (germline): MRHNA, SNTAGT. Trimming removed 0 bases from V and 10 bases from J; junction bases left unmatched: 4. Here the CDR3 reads CASSDSGGISQYF. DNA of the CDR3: TGTGCCAGCAGTGACTCGGGGGGGATTTCGCAGTATTTT.

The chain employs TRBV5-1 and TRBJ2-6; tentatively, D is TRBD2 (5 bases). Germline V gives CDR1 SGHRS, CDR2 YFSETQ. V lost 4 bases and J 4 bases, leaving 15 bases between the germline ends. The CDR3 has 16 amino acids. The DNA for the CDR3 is TGCGCCAGCAGCGCCTTCTCGGGGTTCGGGGCCAACGTCCTGACTTTC. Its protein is CASSAFSGFGANVLTF.

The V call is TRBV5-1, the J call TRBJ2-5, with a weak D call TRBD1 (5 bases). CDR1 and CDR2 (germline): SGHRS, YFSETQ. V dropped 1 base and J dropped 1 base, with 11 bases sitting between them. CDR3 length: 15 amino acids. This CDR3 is CASSLYQGSQETQYF. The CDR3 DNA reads TGCGCCAGCAGCTTGTACCAGGGAAGCCAAGAGACCCAGTACTTC.

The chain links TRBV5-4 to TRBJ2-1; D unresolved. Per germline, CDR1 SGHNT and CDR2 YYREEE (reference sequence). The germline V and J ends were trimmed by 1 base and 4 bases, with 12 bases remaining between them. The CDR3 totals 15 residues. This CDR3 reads CASSLPPGAYNEQFF. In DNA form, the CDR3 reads TGTGCCAGCAGCTTGCCGCCCGGAGCTTACAATGAGCAGTTCTTC. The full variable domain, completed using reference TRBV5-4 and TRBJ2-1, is ETGVTQSPTHLIKTRGQQVTLRCSSQSGHNTVSWYQQALGQGPQFIFQYYREEENGRGNFPPRFSGLQFPNYSSELNVNALELDDSALYLCASSLPPGAYNEQFFGPGTRLTVL.